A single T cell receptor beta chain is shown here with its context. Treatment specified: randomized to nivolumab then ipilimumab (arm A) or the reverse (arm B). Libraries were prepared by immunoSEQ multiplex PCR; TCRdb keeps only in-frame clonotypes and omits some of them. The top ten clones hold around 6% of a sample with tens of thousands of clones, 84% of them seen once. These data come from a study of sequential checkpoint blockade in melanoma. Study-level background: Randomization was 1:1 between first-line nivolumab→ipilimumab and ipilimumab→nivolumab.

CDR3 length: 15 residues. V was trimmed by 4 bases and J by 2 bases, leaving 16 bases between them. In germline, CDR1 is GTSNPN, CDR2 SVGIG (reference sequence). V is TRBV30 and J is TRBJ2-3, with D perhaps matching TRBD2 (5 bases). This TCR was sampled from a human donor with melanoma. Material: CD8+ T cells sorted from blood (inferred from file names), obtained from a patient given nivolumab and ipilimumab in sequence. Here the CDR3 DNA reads TGTGCCTGGAACTATGGTGGCGGGTACACAGATACGCAGTATTTT. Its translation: CAWNYGGGYTDTQYF. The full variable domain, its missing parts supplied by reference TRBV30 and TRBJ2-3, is SQTIHQWPATLVQPVGSPLSLECTVEGTSNPNLYWYRQAAGRGLQLLFYSVGIGQISSEVPQNLSASRPQDRQFILSSKKLLLSDSGFYLCAWNYGGGYTDTQYFGPGTRLTVL.